This TCR beta chain was documented in a study of shared clonotypes between healthy human individuals. CD8 cells regarded as naive lacked CD45RO, were positively chosen for CCR7, and omitted terminally differentiated effector memory CD45RA+ cells. Assay: immunoSEQ multiplex PCR; the TCRdb copy retains only in-frame clones and omits some. This sample has about 2.1 million clones, with 93% found just once. CDR3 length equals 17 residues. J gave up 4 bases and V 5 bases, and 13 bases lay outside the gene matches. Germline CDR1 is MNHEY and CDR2 is SMNVEV (reference sequence). The clonotype comes from a man between 18 and 35 years old in good health. Some clones in this sample may be carry-over from other donors' samples. This chain joins TRBV27 and TRBJ1-2, with TRBD1 matching over 10 bases. The sample taken for sequencing was naive CD8+ T cells from PBMCs. The CDR3 here is CASSTGQGTAPAYGYTF. DNA of the CDR3: TGTGCCAGCAGTACGGGACAGGGGACGGCTCCTGCCTATGGCTACACCTTC.